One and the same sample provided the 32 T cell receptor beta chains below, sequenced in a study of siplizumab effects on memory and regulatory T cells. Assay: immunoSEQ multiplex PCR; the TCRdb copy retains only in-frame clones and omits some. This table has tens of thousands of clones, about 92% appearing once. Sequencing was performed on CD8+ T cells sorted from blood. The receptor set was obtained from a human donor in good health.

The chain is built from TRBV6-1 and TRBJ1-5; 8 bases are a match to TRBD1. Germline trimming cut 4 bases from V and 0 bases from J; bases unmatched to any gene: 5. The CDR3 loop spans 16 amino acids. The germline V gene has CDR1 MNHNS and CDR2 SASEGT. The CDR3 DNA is TGTGCCAGCAGTGGACAGGGGATTCATAGCAATCAGCCCCAGCATTTT. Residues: CASSGQGIHSNQPQHF.

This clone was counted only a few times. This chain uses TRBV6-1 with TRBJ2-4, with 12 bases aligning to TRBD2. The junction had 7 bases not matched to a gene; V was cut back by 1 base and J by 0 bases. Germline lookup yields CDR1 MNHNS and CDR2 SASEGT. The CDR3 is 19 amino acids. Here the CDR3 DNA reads TGTGCCAGCAGTGAAGAGGCTAGCGGGAGGGTAACAGCCAAAAACATTCAGTACTTC. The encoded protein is CASSEEASGRVTAKNIQYF.

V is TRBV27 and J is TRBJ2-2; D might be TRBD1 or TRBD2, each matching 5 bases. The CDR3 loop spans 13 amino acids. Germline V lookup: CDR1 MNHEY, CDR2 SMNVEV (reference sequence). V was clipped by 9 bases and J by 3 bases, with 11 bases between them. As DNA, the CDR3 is TGTGCCAGACAGGAGGAATACACCGGGGAGCTGTTTTTT. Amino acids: CARQEEYTGELFF.

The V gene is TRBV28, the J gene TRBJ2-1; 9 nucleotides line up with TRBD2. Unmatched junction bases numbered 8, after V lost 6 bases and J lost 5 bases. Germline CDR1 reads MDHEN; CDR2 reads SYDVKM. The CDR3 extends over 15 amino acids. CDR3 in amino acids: CASRIIAGDHNEQFF. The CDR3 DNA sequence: TGTGCCAGCAGGATAATAGCGGGAGACCACAATGAGCAGTTCTTC.

The CDR3 sequence: CATLIQGAGELFF. In nucleotides, the CDR3 is TGTGCCACCCTAATTCAGGGGGCCGGGGAGCTGTTTTTT. The chain carries TRBV2 and TRBJ2-2; TRBD1 aligns across 7 bases. V shed 10 bases and J 6 bases; nucleotides not matched to a gene: 8. This CDR3 contains 13 residues. Germline CDR1 and CDR2: SNHLY and FYNNEI. The full variable domain, in which reference TRBV2 and TRBJ2-2 provide the parts outside the CDR3, is EPEVTQTPSHQVTQMGQEVILRCVPISNHLYFYWYRQILGQKVEFLVSFYNNEISEKSEIFDDQFSVERPDGSNFTLKIRSTKLEDSAMYFCATLIQGAGELFFGEGSRLTVL.

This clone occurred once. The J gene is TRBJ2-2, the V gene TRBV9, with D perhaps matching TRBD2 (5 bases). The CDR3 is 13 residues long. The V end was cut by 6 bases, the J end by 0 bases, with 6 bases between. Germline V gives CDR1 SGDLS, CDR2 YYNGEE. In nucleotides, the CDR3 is TGTGCCAGCATGGAGGCGAACACCGGGGAGCTGTTTTTT. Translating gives CASMEANTGELFF.

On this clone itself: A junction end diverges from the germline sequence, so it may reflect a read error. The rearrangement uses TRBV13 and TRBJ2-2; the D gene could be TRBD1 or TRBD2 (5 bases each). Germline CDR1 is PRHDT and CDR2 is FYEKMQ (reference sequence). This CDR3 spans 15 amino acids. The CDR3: CASRLGDANTGELFF. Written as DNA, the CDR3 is TGTGCCAGCAGATTAGGGGACGCGAACACCGGGGAGCTGTTTTTT.

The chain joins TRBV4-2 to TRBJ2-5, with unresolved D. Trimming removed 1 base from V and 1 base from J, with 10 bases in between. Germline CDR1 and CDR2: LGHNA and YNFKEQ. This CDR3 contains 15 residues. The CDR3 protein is CASSQADGSQETQYF. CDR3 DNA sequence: TGTGCCAGCAGCCAAGCGGACGGGTCCCAAGAGACCCAGTACTTC.

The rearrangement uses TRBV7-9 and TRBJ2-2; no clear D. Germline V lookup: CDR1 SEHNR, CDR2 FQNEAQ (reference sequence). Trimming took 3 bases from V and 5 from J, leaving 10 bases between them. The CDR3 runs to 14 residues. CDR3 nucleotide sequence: TGTGCCAGCAGCTTCTTAGAAGGGACCGGGGAGCTGTTTTTT. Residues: CASSFLEGTGELFF.

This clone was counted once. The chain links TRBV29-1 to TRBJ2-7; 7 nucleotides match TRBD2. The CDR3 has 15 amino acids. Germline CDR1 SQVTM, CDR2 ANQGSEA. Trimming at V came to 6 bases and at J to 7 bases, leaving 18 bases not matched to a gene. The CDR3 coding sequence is TGCAGCGTCACCCTGGGGGAGGGCCACCTGGGAGAGCAGTACTTC. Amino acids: CSVTLGEGHLGEQYF.

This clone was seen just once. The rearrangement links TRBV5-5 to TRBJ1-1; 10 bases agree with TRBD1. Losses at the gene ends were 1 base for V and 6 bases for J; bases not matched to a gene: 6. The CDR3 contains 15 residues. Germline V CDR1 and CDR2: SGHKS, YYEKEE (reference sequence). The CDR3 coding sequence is TGTGCCAGCAGCTTGTCGGACAGGGGGAATTCTGAAGCTTTCTTT. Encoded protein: CASSLSDRGNSEAFF.

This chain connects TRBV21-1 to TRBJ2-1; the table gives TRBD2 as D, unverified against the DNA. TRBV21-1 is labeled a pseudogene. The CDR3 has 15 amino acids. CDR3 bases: TGTGCCAGCAGCAATACAGCCCAGGGGAGGGGTGAGCAGTTCTTC. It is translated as CASSNTAQGRGEQFF.

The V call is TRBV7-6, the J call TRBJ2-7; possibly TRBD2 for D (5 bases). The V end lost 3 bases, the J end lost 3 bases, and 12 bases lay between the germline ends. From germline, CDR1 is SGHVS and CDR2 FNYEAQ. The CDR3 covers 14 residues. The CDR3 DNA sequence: TGTGCCAGCAGCTTGGAAGCGGAAGACTACGAGCAGTACTTC. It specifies CASSLEAEDYEQYF.

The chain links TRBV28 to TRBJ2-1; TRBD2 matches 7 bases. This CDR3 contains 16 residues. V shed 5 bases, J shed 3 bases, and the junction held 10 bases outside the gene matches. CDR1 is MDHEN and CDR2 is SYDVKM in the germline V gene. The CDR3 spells CASSPPRGELYNEQFF. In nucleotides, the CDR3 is TGTGCCAGCAGTCCCCCCCGGGGGGAACTCTACAATGAGCAGTTCTTC.

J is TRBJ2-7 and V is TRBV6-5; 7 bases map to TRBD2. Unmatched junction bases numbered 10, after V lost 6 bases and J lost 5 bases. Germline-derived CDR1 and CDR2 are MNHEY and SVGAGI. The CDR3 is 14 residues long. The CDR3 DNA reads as TGTGCCAGCAGCTCCGGGGGGAACATCCACGAGCAGTACTTC. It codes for CASSSGGNIHEQYF.

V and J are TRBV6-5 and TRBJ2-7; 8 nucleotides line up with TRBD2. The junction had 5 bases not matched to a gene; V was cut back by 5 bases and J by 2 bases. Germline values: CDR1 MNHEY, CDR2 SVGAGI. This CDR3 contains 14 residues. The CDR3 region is CASSETGGTYEQYF. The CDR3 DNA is TGTGCCAGCAGTGAAACGGGGGGGACCTACGAGCAGTACTTC.

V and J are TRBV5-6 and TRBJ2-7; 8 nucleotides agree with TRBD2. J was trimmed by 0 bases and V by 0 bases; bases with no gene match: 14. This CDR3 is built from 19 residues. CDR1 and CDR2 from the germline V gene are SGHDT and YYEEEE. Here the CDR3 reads CASSLGAREALWGSYEQYF. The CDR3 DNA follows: TGTGCCAGCAGCTTGGGGGCGCGGGAGGCTTTATGGGGCTCCTACGAGCAGTACTTC.

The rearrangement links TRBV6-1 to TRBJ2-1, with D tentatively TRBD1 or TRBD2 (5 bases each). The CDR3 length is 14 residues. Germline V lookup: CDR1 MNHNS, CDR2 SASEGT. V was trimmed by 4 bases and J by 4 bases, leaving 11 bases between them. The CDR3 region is CASSAGPIYNEQFF. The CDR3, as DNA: TGTGCCAGCAGTGCGGGACCCATTTACAATGAGCAGTTCTTC.

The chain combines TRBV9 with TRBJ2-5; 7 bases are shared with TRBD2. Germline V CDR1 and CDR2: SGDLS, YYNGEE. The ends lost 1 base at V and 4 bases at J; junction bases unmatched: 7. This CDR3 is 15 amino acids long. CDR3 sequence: CASSVSGGSRETQYF. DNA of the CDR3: TGTGCCAGCAGCGTATCCGGCGGGAGCAGAGAGACCCAGTACTTC.

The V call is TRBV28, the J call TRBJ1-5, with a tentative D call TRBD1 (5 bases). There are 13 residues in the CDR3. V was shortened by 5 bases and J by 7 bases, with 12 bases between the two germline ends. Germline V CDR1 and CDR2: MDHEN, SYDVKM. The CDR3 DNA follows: TGTGCCAGCAGTGCATCCGGGGGACAGCCCCAGCATTTT. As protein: CASSASGGQPQHF.

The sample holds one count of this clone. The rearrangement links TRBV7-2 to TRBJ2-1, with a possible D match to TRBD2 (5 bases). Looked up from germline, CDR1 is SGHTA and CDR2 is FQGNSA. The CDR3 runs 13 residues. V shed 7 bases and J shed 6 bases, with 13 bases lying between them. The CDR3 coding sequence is TGTGCCAGCATAAGTTCGGCGGGCAATGAGCAGTTCTTC. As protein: CASISSAGNEQFF.

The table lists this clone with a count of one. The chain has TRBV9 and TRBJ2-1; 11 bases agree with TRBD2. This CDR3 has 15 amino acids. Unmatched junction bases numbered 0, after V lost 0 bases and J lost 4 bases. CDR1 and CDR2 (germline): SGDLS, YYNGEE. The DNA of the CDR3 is TGTGCCAGCAGCGTAGGGACTAGCGGGTACAATGAGCAGTTCTTC. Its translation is CASSVGTSGYNEQFF.

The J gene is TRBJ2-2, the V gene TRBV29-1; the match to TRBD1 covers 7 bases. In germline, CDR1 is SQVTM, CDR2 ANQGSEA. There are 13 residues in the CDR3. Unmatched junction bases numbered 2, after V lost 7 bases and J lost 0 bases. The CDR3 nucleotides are TGCAGCGCCACAGGGGCGAACACCGGGGAGCTGTTTTTT. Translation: CSATGANTGELFF.

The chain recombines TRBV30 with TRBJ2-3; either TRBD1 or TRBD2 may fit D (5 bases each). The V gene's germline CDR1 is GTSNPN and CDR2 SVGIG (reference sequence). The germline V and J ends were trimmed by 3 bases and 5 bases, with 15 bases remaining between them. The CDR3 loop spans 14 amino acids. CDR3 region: CAWSPGTRVDTQYF. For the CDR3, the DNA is TGTGCCTGGAGCCCGGGGACCCGGGTAGATACGCAGTATTTT.

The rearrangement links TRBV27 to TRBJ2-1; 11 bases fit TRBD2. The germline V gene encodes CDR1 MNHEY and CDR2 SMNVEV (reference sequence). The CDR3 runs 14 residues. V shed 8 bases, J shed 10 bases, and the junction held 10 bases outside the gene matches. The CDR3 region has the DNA TGTGCCAGCTCTAGCCTAGCGGGAGGTGGGGAGCAGTTCTTC. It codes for CASSSLAGGGEQFF.

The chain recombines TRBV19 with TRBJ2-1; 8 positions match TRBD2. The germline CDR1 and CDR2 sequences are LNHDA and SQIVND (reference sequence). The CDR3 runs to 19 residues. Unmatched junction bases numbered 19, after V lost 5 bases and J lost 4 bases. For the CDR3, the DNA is TGTGCCAGTAGTTATATTGAGGGACGGGGCGGGAGGCTATACAATGAGCAGTTCTTC. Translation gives CASSYIEGRGGRLYNEQFF.

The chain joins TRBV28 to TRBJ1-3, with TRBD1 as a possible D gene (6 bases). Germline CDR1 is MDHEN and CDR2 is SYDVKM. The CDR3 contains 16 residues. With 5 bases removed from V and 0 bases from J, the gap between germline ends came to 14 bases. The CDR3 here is CASSIHRVPSGNTIYF. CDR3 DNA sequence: TGTGCCAGCAGTATCCACAGGGTTCCCTCTGGAAACACCATATATTTT.

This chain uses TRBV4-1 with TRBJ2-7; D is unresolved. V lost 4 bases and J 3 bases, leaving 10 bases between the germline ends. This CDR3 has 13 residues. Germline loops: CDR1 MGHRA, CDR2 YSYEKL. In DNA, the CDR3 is TGCGCCAGCAGCCTCCTAAGTGGCTACGAGCAGTACTTC. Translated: CASSLLSGYEQYF.

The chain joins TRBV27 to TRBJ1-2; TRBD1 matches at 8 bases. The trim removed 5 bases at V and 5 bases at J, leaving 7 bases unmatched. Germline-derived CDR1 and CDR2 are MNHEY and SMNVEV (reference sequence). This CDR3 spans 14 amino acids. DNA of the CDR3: TGTGCCAGCAGTGACCGGGACAGGTCATATGGCTACACCTTC. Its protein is CASSDRDRSYGYTF.

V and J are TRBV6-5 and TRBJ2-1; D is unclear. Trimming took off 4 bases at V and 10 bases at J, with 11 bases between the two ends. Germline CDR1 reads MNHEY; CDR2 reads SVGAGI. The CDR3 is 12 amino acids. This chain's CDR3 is CASSWGASEQFF. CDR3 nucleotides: TGTGCCAGCAGTTGGGGTGCTTCGGAGCAGTTCTTC.

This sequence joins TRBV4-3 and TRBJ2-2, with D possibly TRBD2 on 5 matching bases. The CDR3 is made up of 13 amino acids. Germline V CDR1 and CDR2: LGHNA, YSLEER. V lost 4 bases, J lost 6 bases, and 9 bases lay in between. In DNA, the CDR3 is TGCGCCAGCAGCCCGAGGGTGTCCGGGGAGCTGTTTTTT. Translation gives CASSPRVSGELFF.

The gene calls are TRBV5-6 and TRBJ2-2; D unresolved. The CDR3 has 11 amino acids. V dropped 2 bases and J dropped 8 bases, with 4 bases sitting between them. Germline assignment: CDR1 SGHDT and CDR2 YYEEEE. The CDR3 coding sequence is TGTGCCAGCAGCTTTGGAGGGGAGCTGTTTTTT. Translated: CASSFGGELFF.